One sample yielded the 23 T cell receptor beta chains listed below, sequenced in a study of blood T cell repertoires in COVID-19. TCRdb keeps only in-frame clones here, not all; method: immunoSEQ multiplex PCR. The data contain about 110,000 clones, roughly 80% of them singletons. Sequenced input: peripheral blood. These receptors came from a man aged 45 to 65 with acute or convalescent COVID-19.

This chain uses TRBV7-3 with TRBJ1-2, with 8 nucleotides matching TRBD1. The V segment lost 5 bases and the J segment 8 bases; nucleotides outside the gene matches: 7. Germline V gene lookup returns CDR1 SGHTA and CDR2 FQGTGA. The CDR3 length is 13 residues. The CDR3 DNA reads TGTGCCAGCAGCGACAGACAGGGGAGCGGCTACACCTTC. It specifies CASSDRQGSGYTF.

This sequence joins TRBV19 and TRBJ2-5; perhaps TRBD2 as D (5 bases). Trimming stripped 3 bases from V and 4 bases from J, with 15 bases between. The CDR3 consists of 15 residues. Germline assignment: CDR1 LNHDA and CDR2 SQIVND (reference sequence). CDR3 in DNA: TGTGCCAGTAGTATTGGGTCGGGATTGCGAGAGACCCAGTACTTC. The encoded protein is CASSIGSGLRETQYF.

This rearrangement joins TRBV28 to TRBJ1-2; D may be TRBD1 (5 bases). The CDR3 spans 15 residues. From germline, CDR1 is MDHEN and CDR2 SYDVKM. Trimming took 5 bases from V and 8 from J, leaving 21 bases between them. CDR3 DNA: TGTGCCAGCAGTCCGGGGGGAACCACCTTGGGAGGCTACACCTTC. Translation: CASSPGGTTLGGYTF.

The genes are TRBV5-6 and TRBJ2-2, with 8 bases lining up with TRBD1. J gave up 1 base and V 3 bases, and 5 bases lay outside the gene matches. CDR3 size: 16 residues. The germline CDR1 and CDR2 sequences are SGHDT and YYEEEE. CDR3 DNA sequence: TGTGCCAGCAGCTCCTTGGACAGGGTGAACACCGGGGAGCTGTTTTTT. Protein product: CASSSLDRVNTGELFF.

The table lists this clone with a count of one. V is TRBV6-5 and J is TRBJ2-3; 11 bases are shared with TRBD2. CDR3 size: 12 residues. The V gene's germline CDR1 is MNHEY and CDR2 SVGAGI. Trimming took 5 bases from V and 11 from J; bases not matched to a gene: 3. The CDR3 sequence is CASSTLAGGQYF. The CDR3 DNA reads TGTGCCAGCAGTACTCTAGCGGGGGGGCAGTATTTT.

V and J are TRBV5-4 and TRBJ2-2; D perhaps matches TRBD2 (6 bases). Germline CDR1 reads SGHNT; CDR2 reads YYREEE (reference sequence). V lost 1 base and J 3 bases, leaving 13 bases between the germline ends. The CDR3 is 16 amino acids. CDR3 residues: CASSLYRGSDTGELFF. CDR3 DNA sequence: TGTGCCAGCAGCTTGTATCGGGGGTCGGACACCGGGGAGCTGTTTTTT.

This clone appeared once. This chain connects TRBV3-1 (or the pseudogene TRBV3-2) to TRBJ2-1; no clear D. CDR3 size: 13 residues. The V end was cut by 4 bases, the J end by 9 bases, with 13 bases between. CDR1 and CDR2 (germline): LGHDT, YNNKEL (reference sequence). CDR3 region: CASSPSRGGEQFF. The CDR3 region has the DNA TGTGCCAGCAGCCCTAGTCGTGGTGGTGAGCAGTTCTTC.

The V call is TRBV6-5, the J call TRBJ1-2; no clear D. This CDR3 has 14 amino acids. The germline gives CDR1 MNHEY, CDR2 SVGAGI. V lost 5 bases and J 1 base, leaving 11 bases between the germline ends. The CDR3 loop reads CASSPRDVNYGYTF. Here the CDR3 DNA reads TGTGCCAGCAGTCCCCGAGATGTTAACTATGGCTACACCTTC.

In its sample, this clone was seen a few times. The rearrangement links TRBV4-2 to TRBJ2-1, with D possibly being TRBD1 (6 bases). The CDR3 has 15 amino acids. With 5 bases removed from V and 2 bases from J, the gap between germline ends came to 13 bases. Germline V gene data show CDR1 as LGHNA and CDR2 as YNFKEQ. The CDR3 here is CASSSVRGTYNEQFF. For the CDR3, the DNA is TGTGCCAGCAGCTCGGTAAGGGGGACCTACAATGAGCAGTTCTTC.

This clone occurred once. V gene TRBV9 combines with J gene TRBJ1-2; D may be TRBD1 (5 bases). V was shortened by 1 base and J by 0 bases, with 10 bases between the two germline ends. The length of the CDR3 is 15 residues. Germline V CDR1 and CDR2: SGDLS, YYNGEE. CDR3 sequence (DNA): TGTGCCAGCAGCGTACTTTCGACAGCTAACTATGGCTACACCTTC. The encoded protein is CASSVLSTANYGYTF.

This clone was observed a few times. The J gene is TRBJ1-1, the V gene TRBV7-2, with TRBD1 as a possible D gene (5 bases). CDR3 length equals 14 residues. The germline CDR1 and CDR2 sequences are SGHTA and FQGNSA. Trimming pared 0 bases from V and 3 bases from J, leaving 8 bases between. The CDR3 loop reads CASSLAPGDTEAFF. Written as DNA, the CDR3 is TGTGCCAGCAGCTTAGCGCCGGGGGACACTGAAGCTTTCTTT. The entire variable domain, with the rest obtained from reference TRBV7-2 and TRBJ1-1, is as follows: GAGVSQSPSNKVTEKGKDVELRCDPISGHTALYWYRQSLGQGLEFLIYFQGNSAPDKSGLPSDRFSAERTGGSVSTLTIQRTQQEDSAVYLCASSLAPGDTEAFFGQGTRLTVV.

This clone came up once. The chain has TRBV10-2 and TRBJ1-5, with D perhaps TRBD1 (6 bases). Trimming took off 6 bases at V and 1 base at J, with 13 bases between the two ends. Germline CDR1 is WSHSY and CDR2 is SAAADI. The length of the CDR3 is 15 residues. Here the CDR3 reads CASSPGQLSNQPQHF. Written as DNA, the CDR3 is TGCGCCAGCAGCCCAGGACAGCTAAGCAATCAGCCCCAGCATTTT.

This clone has just a few counts. This rearrangement joins TRBV29-1 to TRBJ1-1; D gene unclear. Deletions cut 5 bases from V and 5 bases from J, with 15 bases between. Germline V CDR1 and CDR2: SQVTM, ANQGSEA. The CDR3 has 13 amino acids. CDR3 bases: TGCAGCGTTAGTGTAAAGGGAGGGACTGAAGCTTTCTTT. As protein: CSVSVKGGTEAFF.

The chain couples TRBV6-5 to TRBJ2-1; TRBD2 might be the D (6 bases). Trimming stripped 6 bases from V and 2 bases from J, with 14 bases between. The germline gives CDR1 MNHEY, CDR2 SVGAGI. CDR3 size: 15 residues. In DNA, the CDR3 is TGTGCCAGCAGATATCTAGCGCACCCCTACAATGAGCAGTTCTTC. Its translation is CASRYLAHPYNEQFF.

The chain links TRBV2 to TRBJ1-2, with TRBD1 matching over 9 bases. Germline CDR1 and CDR2: SNHLY and FYNNEI. CDR3 length: 15 amino acids. V lost 5 bases to trimming and J lost 5 bases; unmatched junction nucleotides: 9. The CDR3 bases are TGTGCCAGCAGTTCCCAACAGGGGGCGGGGTATGGCTACACCTTC. It encodes CASSSQQGAGYGYTF.

This chain connects TRBV2 to TRBJ1-5, with D possibly TRBD1 on 6 matching bases. CDR1 is SNHLY and CDR2 is FYNNEI in the germline V gene. Trimming removed 6 bases from V and 4 bases from J, with 7 bases in between. This CDR3 is 12 amino acids long. This chain's CDR3 is CASRTGNQPQHF. CDR3 nucleotide sequence: TGTGCCAGCAGAACAGGGAATCAGCCCCAGCATTTT.

The chain links TRBV10-1 to TRBJ2-1; D possibly corresponds to TRBD1 (7 bases). CDR1 WNHNN and CDR2 SYGVQD come from the germline V gene (reference sequence). V lost 5 bases and J 6 bases, leaving 17 bases between the germline ends. This CDR3 has 15 residues. The CDR3 DNA is TGCGCCAGCAGTTCCCTGGCAGGGGGGCCCAATGAGCAGTTCTTC. Translated: CASSSLAGGPNEQFF.

In DNA, the CDR3 is TGTGCCAGCAGCCAAGGCAACGTCGGGACCCAGCATTTT. It encodes CASSQGNVGTQHF. The chain recombines TRBV3-1 (or the pseudogene TRBV3-2) with TRBJ1-5; D is unclear. V was shortened by 1 base and J by 11 bases, with 12 bases between the two germline ends. CDR1 is LGHDT, CDR2 YNNKEL, per germline (reference sequence). This CDR3 has 13 amino acids.

This chain connects TRBV9 to TRBJ2-2; a weak D match, TRBD2 (5 bases). Germline loops: CDR1 SGDLS, CDR2 YYNGEE. Trimming cost V 6 bases and J 0 bases, with 12 bases left between them. The CDR3 contains 15 residues. CDR3 DNA: TGTGCCAGCAACCGTCAGCGGTCGAACACCGGGGAGCTGTTTTTT. Its protein product is CASNRQRSNTGELFF.

V usage is TRBV3-1 (or the pseudogene TRBV3-2) and J usage is TRBJ1-1, with D possibly being TRBD1 (5 bases). Germline CDR1 LGHDT, CDR2 YNNKEL (reference sequence). This CDR3 comprises 12 residues. V lost 4 bases and J lost 11, with 14 bases in between. As DNA, the CDR3 is TGTGCCAGCAGCCTCCAATGGGGGGTGGCTTTCTTT. It yields the protein CASSLQWGVAFF.

This chain links TRBV27 with TRBJ1-5; the D gene is possibly TRBD1 (6 bases). Germline CDR1 MNHEY, CDR2 SMNVEV (reference sequence). There are 15 residues in the CDR3. V was clipped by 5 bases and J by 1 base, with 12 bases between them. The CDR3 protein is CASSPGDRSNQPQHF. The DNA of the CDR3 is TGTGCCAGCAGTCCTGGTGACAGGAGCAATCAGCCCCAGCATTTT.

The V gene is TRBV6-1, the J gene TRBJ1-5; a possible D gene is TRBD1 (6 bases). The V and J ends lost 4 bases and 4 bases respectively, with 17 bases between them. This CDR3 region has 16 residues. Germline lookup yields CDR1 MNHNS and CDR2 SASEGT. The CDR3 loop reads CASSVHRDMSNQPQHF. The CDR3 DNA follows: TGTGCCAGCAGTGTACACCGGGACATGAGTAATCAGCCCCAGCATTTT.

CDR3 sequence reads: CALTSGGYNEQFF. The CDR3 DNA reads TGTGCCTTAACTAGCGGGGGGTACAATGAGCAGTTCTTC. The chain joins TRBV30 to TRBJ2-1, with 12 bases fitting TRBD2. The CDR3 has 13 residues. With V trimmed by 7 bases and J by 4 bases, 2 bases remained unmatched. The germline CDR1 and CDR2 sequences are GTSNPN and SVGIG (reference sequence).